This entry lists 11 T cell receptor beta chains sequenced from one sample in a study of blood T cell repertoires in COVID-19. Repertoires were generated with immunoSEQ multiplex PCR, while TCRdb's copy carries only in-frame clones and drops some. This sample yields about 180,000 clones, of which roughly 84% are seen a single time; about 16% belongs to the top ten. Material for sequencing was PBMCs or T cells enriched from blood (not recorded which). Source of these receptors: a man aged 50 to 60 who had recovered from COVID-19.

The chain employs TRBV6-5 and TRBJ2-4; TRBD2 aligns across 7 bases. This CDR3 contains 13 residues. V gave up 6 bases and J gave up 5 bases; unmatched junction bases: 4. Germline lookup yields CDR1 MNHEY and CDR2 SVGAGI. The CDR3 is CASRKSGENIQYF. Written as DNA, the CDR3 is TGTGCCAGCAGAAAGAGCGGGGAAAACATTCAGTACTTC.

The table lists this clone with a count of one. This sequence joins TRBV30 and TRBJ1-1; 7 nucleotides match TRBD1. In germline, CDR1 is GTSNPN, CDR2 SVGIG (reference sequence). Germline trimming cut 0 bases from V and 1 base from J; bases unmatched to any gene: 11. The CDR3 runs 17 residues. DNA of the CDR3: TGTGCCTGGAGTGTTTTAATGGGGGCAGGGGGGAACACTGAAGCTTTCTTT. Its translation is CAWSVLMGAGGNTEAFF.

This clone was found once. J is TRBJ2-3 and V is TRBV30, with a tentative D call TRBD1 (6 bases). The CDR3 is 14 amino acids. V lost 4 bases and J lost 5, with 16 bases in between. Germline V gene lookup returns CDR1 GTSNPN and CDR2 SVGIG (reference sequence). The chain's CDR3 is CAWTLGHPGDTQYF. The DNA for the CDR3 is TGTGCCTGGACGCTGGGACACCCCGGAGATACGCAGTATTTT.

The CDR3 is CASSEVAGATRTQYF. For the CDR3, the DNA is TGTGCCAGCAGTGAGGTTGCGGGGGCCACCCGGACCCAGTACTTC. The rearrangement joins TRBV6-1 to TRBJ2-5, with D perhaps TRBD2 (7 bases). Germline CDR1 and CDR2: MNHNS and SASEGT. Trimming took 3 bases from V and 7 from J, leaving 18 bases between them. CDR3 length: 15 residues.

This clone was counted once. V and J are TRBV5-4 and TRBJ2-4, with TRBD1 identical over 9 bases. The germline V gene encodes CDR1 SGHNT and CDR2 YYREEE (reference sequence). Trimming took 4 bases from V and 5 from J; bases not matched to a gene: 10. CDR3 length: 16 amino acids. The CDR3, as DNA: TGTGCCAGCAGCATACGTACAGGGGGCGCCCAAAACATTCAGTACTTC. Its translation: CASSIRTGGAQNIQYF.

V gene TRBV4-1 combines with J gene TRBJ1-3, with D possibly being TRBD1 (5 bases). Trimming took off 1 base at V and 0 bases at J, with 16 bases between the two ends. The CDR3 has 18 amino acids. Germline V gene data show CDR1 as MGHRA and CDR2 as YSYEKL. The DNA for the CDR3 is TGCGCCAGCAGCCAAGGGGGACGGGACTCCCGCTCTGGAAACACCATATATTTT. Protein sequence: CASSQGGRDSRSGNTIYF.

The V call is TRBV29-1, the J call TRBJ1-2; 10 bases fit TRBD1. J was trimmed by 4 bases and V by 7 bases; bases with no gene match: 6. CDR3 length equals 13 residues. Per the germline V gene, CDR1 is SQVTM and CDR2 is ANQGSEA. For the CDR3, the DNA is TGCAGCGCTCTGCGACAGGGGGCCTATGGCTACACCTTC. Translating gives CSALRQGAYGYTF. The whole variable domain, filled in from reference TRBV29-1 and TRBJ1-2, reads SAVISQKPSRDICQRGTSLTIQCQVDSQVTMMFWYRQQPGQSLTLIATANQGSEATYESGFVIDKFPISRPNLTFSTLTVSNMSPEDSSIYLCSALRQGAYGYTFGSGTRLTVV.

This chain joins TRBV18 and TRBJ1-2; 8 bases are shared with TRBD1. Trimming took 5 bases from V and 3 from J; bases not matched to a gene: 17. The germline gives CDR1 KGHSH, CDR2 LQKENI. This CDR3 has 18 residues. In DNA form, the CDR3 reads TGTGCCAGCTCAAGCACTTCTGGACAGGGCTCTGCTGACTATGGCTACACCTTC. It is translated as CASSSTSGQGSADYGYTF. Full variable domain (missing parts from reference TRBV18 and TRBJ1-2): NAGVMQNPRHLVRRRGQEARLRCSPMKGHSHVYWYRQLPEEGLKFMVYLQKENIIDESGMPKERFSAEFPKEGPSILRIQQVVRGDSAAYFCASSSTSGQGSADYGYTFGSGTRLTVV.

The sample holds a few counts of this clone. The J gene is TRBJ1-5, the V gene TRBV18; D is unresolved. CDR3 size: 15 residues. V was trimmed by 4 bases and J by 5 bases, leaving 15 bases between them. CDR1 and CDR2 from the germline V gene are KGHSH and LQKENI. The CDR3 protein is CASSRQRLEDQPQHF. The CDR3 region has the DNA TGTGCCAGCTCACGACAACGACTGGAGGATCAGCCCCAGCATTTT.

The J gene is TRBJ2-4, the V gene TRBV9, with 10 bases that match TRBD1. J lost 5 bases, V lost 1 base, and 3 bases had no gene match. The CDR3 is 15 residues long. Germline CDR1 is SGDLS and CDR2 is YYNGEE. This chain's CDR3 is CASSVRGQGENIQYF. CDR3 bases: TGTGCCAGCAGCGTAAGAGGACAGGGGGAAAACATTCAGTACTTC.

The CDR3 is CASSQEHRAEKLFF. The CDR3 bases are TGTGCCAGCAGCCAAGAACACAGGGCGGAAAAACTGTTTTTT. This chain links TRBV3-1 (or the pseudogene TRBV3-2) with TRBJ1-4; weak D call: TRBD1 (6 bases). CDR1 and CDR2 (germline): LGHDT, YNNKEL (reference sequence). The CDR3 consists of 14 residues. The V end was cut by 0 bases, the J end by 8 bases, with 10 bases between.